The present TCR beta chain was sequenced within a study of T cell responses to AZD1222 COVID-19 vaccine. A word on this clone: The target antigen is unknown.

Some clones are missing from TCRdb's copy, which holds only in-frame ones; the method was immunoSEQ multiplex PCR. The data contain 89,000 or so clones, 80% to 90% of them singletons. Study results and caveats: Spike was spanned by vaccine-associated CD4 TCRs, with dominance at 160-218 and 743-854. Two doses of AZD1222 preceded a rise in Spike-specific TCR breadth and depth. Of the AZD1222 recipients, only 5 to 7 were seropositive at baseline. Donors were mostly white British, more females; clonal diversity possibly underestimated.

The CDR3 sequence is 15 residues long. CDR1 SQVTM and CDR2 ANQGSEA come from the germline V gene. Trimming pared 5 bases from V and 7 bases from J, leaving 21 bases between. Specimen: peripheral blood, collected on day 0 of AZD1222 vaccination. The gene calls are TRBV29-1 and TRBJ2-1; a possible D gene is TRBD1 (6 bases). The source is an adult in good health. The DNA of the CDR3 is TGCAGCGTTACTAGATTCCATTACAGGGATAATGAGCAGTTCTTC. Translation gives CSVTRFHYRDNEQFF.